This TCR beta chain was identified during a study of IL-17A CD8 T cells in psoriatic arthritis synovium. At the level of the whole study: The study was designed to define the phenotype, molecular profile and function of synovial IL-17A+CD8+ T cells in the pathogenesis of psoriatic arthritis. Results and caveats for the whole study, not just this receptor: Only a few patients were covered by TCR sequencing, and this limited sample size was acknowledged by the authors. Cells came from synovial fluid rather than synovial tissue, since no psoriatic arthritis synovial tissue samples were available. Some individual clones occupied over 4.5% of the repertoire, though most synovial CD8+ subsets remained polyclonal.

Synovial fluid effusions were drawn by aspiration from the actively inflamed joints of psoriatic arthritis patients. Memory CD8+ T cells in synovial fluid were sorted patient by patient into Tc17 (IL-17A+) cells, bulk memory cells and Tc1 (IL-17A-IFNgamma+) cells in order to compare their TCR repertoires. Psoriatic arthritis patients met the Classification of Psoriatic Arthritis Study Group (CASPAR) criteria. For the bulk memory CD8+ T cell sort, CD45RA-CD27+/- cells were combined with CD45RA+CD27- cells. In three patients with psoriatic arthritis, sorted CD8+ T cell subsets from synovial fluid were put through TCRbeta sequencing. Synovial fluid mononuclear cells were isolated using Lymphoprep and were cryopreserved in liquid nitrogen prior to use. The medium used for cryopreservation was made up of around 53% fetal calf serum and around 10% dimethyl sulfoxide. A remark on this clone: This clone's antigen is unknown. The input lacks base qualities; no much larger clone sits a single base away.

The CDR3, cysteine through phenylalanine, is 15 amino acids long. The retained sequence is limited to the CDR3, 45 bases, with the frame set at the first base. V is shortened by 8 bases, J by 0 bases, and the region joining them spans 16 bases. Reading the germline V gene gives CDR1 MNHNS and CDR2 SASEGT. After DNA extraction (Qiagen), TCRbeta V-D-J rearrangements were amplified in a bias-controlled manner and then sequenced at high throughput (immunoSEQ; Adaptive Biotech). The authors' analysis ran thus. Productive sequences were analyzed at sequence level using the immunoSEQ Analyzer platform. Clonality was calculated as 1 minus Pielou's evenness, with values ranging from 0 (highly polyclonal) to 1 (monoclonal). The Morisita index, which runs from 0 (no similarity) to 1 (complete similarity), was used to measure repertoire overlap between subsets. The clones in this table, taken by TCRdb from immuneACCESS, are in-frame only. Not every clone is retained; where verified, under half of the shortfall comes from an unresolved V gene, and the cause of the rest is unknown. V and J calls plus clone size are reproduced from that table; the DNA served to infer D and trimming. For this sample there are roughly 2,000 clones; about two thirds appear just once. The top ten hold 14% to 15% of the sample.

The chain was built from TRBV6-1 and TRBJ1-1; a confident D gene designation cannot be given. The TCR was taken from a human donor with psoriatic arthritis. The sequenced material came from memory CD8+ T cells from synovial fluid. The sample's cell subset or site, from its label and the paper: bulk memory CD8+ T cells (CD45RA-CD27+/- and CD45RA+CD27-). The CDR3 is CASHPDPEMNTEAFF. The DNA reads TGTGCCAGCCATCCGGACCCAGAAATGAACACTGAAGCTTTCTTT.